Shown below are 4 T cell receptor beta chains from a single sample sequenced in a study of blood T cell repertoires in COVID-19 (dated by TCRdb to the early 2020s). Libraries came from the immunoSEQ multiplex PCR assay. In its TCRdb copy, this immuneACCESS table keeps in-frame sequences only and misses some clones. Where compared with another copy, unresolved V genes explain less than half of these, and the others have no known cause. The sample data list roughly 280,000 clones, and approximately 90% of these were observed just once. The leading ten clones occupy 4.1% of the sample. Sequencing was carried out using PBMCs or T cells enriched from blood (not recorded which). Receptors were obtained from a woman younger than 45 with acute COVID-19.

This chain links TRBV19 with TRBJ2-1, with TRBD1 matching over 8 bases. Trimming took 10 bases from V and 5 from J; bases not matched to a gene: 10. This CDR3 is 14 amino acids long. Germline V CDR1 and CDR2: LNHDA, SQIVND (reference sequence). CDR3 protein: CATSDRGTHNEQFF. The DNA for the CDR3 is TGTGCCACCTCTGACAGGGGCACCCACAATGAGCAGTTCTTC.

The V and J genes are TRBV5-4 and TRBJ2-3; 8 bases fit TRBD2. Germline assignment: CDR1 SGHNT and CDR2 YYREEE (reference sequence). This CDR3 is 16 amino acids long. With V trimmed by 0 bases and J by 4 bases, 7 bases remained unmatched. For the CDR3, the DNA is TGTGCCAGCAGCTTGGCCCCGGCGGGAGGCCCAGATACGCAGTATTTT. This gives the protein CASSLAPAGGPDTQYF.

This clone was observed once. The V gene is TRBV4-2, the J gene TRBJ2-3; 13 nucleotides match TRBD2. Germline CDR1 LGHNA, CDR2 YNFKEQ. The CDR3 spans 16 residues. J was trimmed by 2 bases and V by 5 bases; bases with no gene match: 4. The CDR3 DNA reads as TGTGCCAGCAGCGGGGGGACTAGCGGGGCCACAGATACGCAGTATTTT. Translated: CASSGGTSGATDTQYF.

V and J are TRBV29-1 and TRBJ1-1; D is unclear. V was cut by 4 bases and J by 4 bases, with 13 bases left in between. The CDR3 loop spans 13 amino acids. Germline-derived CDR1 and CDR2 are SQVTM and ANQGSEA. Here the CDR3 DNA reads TGCAGCGTTGGCGACACGCTGGGCACTGAAGCTTTCTTT. Translating gives CSVGDTLGTEAFF.